The 14 T cell receptor beta chains below all came from one sample that was sequenced in a study of T cell responses to AZD1222 COVID-19 vaccine. TCRdb's table, derived via immunoSEQ multiplex PCR, lists solely in-frame clones and lacks some. This table has 20,000 to 25,000 clones, less than 85% appearing once. The source was peripheral blood, collected on day 0 of AZD1222 vaccination. These receptors were taken from an adult in good health.

The rearrangement joins TRBV28 to TRBJ2-2; the D is unclear. This CDR3 comprises 14 residues. Germline V lookup: CDR1 MDHEN, CDR2 SYDVKM. The V end lost 5 bases, the J end lost 7 bases, and 14 bases lay between the germline ends. CDR3 nucleotide sequence: TGTGCCAGCAGTCCCCGGATTGTTGGCGGGGAGCTGTTTTTT. This translates into CASSPRIVGGELFF.

The chain employs TRBV7-6 and TRBJ2-7; D uncertain. Germline V lookup: CDR1 SGHVS, CDR2 FNYEAQ. This CDR3 spans 12 amino acids. The V and J ends lost 0 bases and 6 bases respectively, with 6 bases between them. CDR3 protein: CASSLAAGEQYF. CDR3 sequence (DNA): TGTGCCAGCAGCTTAGCAGCCGGCGAGCAGTACTTC.

The gene calls are TRBV7-2 and TRBJ2-2; 9 bases are a match to TRBD2. The CDR3 is 16 residues long. V lost 3 bases to trimming and J lost 4 bases; unmatched junction nucleotides: 6. Germline V gene lookup returns CDR1 SGHTA and CDR2 FQGNSA. The CDR3 DNA sequence: TGTGCCAGCAGCTTCTTAGCGGGAGTGGGCACCGGGGAGCTGTTTTTT. Its translation: CASSFLAGVGTGELFF.

CDR3 region: CASSPTWRSSYNSPLHF. DNA for the CDR3: TGTGCCAGCAGCCCCACTTGGAGGAGCTCCTATAATTCACCCCTCCACTTT. The genes are TRBV3-1 (or the pseudogene TRBV3-2) and TRBJ1-6; D is unclear. The germline V gene has CDR1 LGHDT and CDR2 YNNKEL (reference sequence). Between the trimmed V and J ends, which lost 4 bases and 0 bases, there was a span of 13 bases. CDR3 size: 17 residues.

This clone appeared a few times. The V and J genes are TRBV28 and TRBJ1-1; D perhaps matches TRBD1 (5 bases). The germline gives CDR1 MDHEN, CDR2 SYDVKM. Trimming removed 3 bases from V and 0 bases from J, with 8 bases in between. This CDR3 is 14 amino acids long. The CDR3 DNA reads as TGTGCCAGCAGTTTGGGGGGACTGAACACTGAAGCTTTCTTT. Amino acids: CASSLGGLNTEAFF.

This rearrangement joins TRBV5-6 to TRBJ2-7; D gene uncertain. V lost 2 bases and J 6 bases, leaving 9 bases between the germline ends. The germline V gene has CDR1 SGHDT and CDR2 YYEEEE. CDR3 length equals 12 residues. CDR3 in DNA: TGTGCCAGCAGCTTTGGGCCTTCCGAGCAGTACTTC. Translating gives CASSFGPSEQYF.

V and J are TRBV7-8 and TRBJ2-5; D is perhaps TRBD2 (5 bases). Trimming removed 0 bases at V and 5 bases at J, with 10 bases between. This CDR3 spans 14 amino acids. CDR1 SGHVS and CDR2 FQNEAQ come from the germline V gene. The CDR3 loop is CASSLALEGETQYF. The CDR3 DNA reads as TGTGCCAGCAGCTTAGCACTAGAAGGGGAGACCCAGTACTTC.

The chain employs TRBV25-1 and TRBJ2-3; a possible D gene is TRBD2 (6 bases). The germline CDR1 and CDR2 sequences are MGHDK and SYGVNS. Trimming took off 3 bases at V and 3 bases at J, with 16 bases between the two ends. The CDR3 runs to 16 residues. The CDR3 loop reads CASSETRGWGTDTQYF. In nucleotides, the CDR3 is TGTGCCAGCAGTGAGACTAGGGGTTGGGGGACAGATACGCAGTATTTT.

This clone was seen more than once but under ten times. This rearrangement joins TRBV27 to TRBJ1-1, with a weak D call TRBD1 (6 bases). The germline V and J ends were trimmed by 8 bases and 3 bases, with 13 bases remaining between them. This CDR3 has 13 amino acids. Germline loops: CDR1 MNHEY, CDR2 SMNVEV (reference sequence). DNA for the CDR3: TGTGCCAGCCGTAACAGGGTGGACACTGAAGCTTTCTTT. This codes for CASRNRVDTEAFF.

This chain connects TRBV7-6 to TRBJ2-5, with 11 bases that match TRBD1. The CDR3 is 17 amino acids. After removal of 5 bases from V and 5 bases from J, the junction contained 13 bases not matched to a gene. Germline V gene data show CDR1 as SGHVS and CDR2 as FNYEAQ. The CDR3 nucleotides are TGTGCCAGCAGCCCGGGGACAGGGGGGACGGGCCGCGAGACCCAGTACTTC. Its protein is CASSPGTGGTGRETQYF.

This clone was seen only once. The J gene is TRBJ2-1, the V gene TRBV5-6, with 7 bases fitting TRBD1. V shed 5 bases and J 4 bases; nucleotides not matched to a gene: 9. CDR1 is SGHDT, CDR2 YYEEEE, per germline. The CDR3 runs to 15 residues. The CDR3 protein is CASSTPGTAYNEQFF. CDR3 sequence (DNA): TGTGCCAGCAGTACCCCCGGGACAGCTTACAATGAGCAGTTCTTC.

V and J are TRBV9 and TRBJ1-2; no reliable D call. Between the trimmed V and J ends, which lost 0 bases and 8 bases, there was a span of 17 bases. Germline V CDR1 and CDR2: SGDLS, YYNGEE. This CDR3 region has 15 residues. The CDR3 reads CASSVDGEFMRGYTF. In DNA, the CDR3 is TGTGCCAGCAGCGTAGACGGCGAATTCATGCGGGGCTACACCTTC.

The chain joins TRBV10-2 to TRBJ1-1; 9 bases map to TRBD1. Germline V gives CDR1 WSHSY, CDR2 SAAADI. Unmatched junction bases numbered 7, after V lost 7 bases and J lost 1 base. This CDR3 is 15 amino acids long. The CDR3 region is CASNGGDRANTEAFF. CDR3 sequence (DNA): TGCGCCAGCAACGGAGGGGACAGGGCGAACACTGAAGCTTTCTTT.

This sequence joins TRBV3-1 (or the pseudogene TRBV3-2) and TRBJ1-2; possibly TRBD1 for D (5 bases). V lost 4 bases and J lost 3, with 9 bases in between. Looked up from germline, CDR1 is LGHDT and CDR2 is YNNKEL (reference sequence). This CDR3 contains 13 residues. CDR3: CASSPGLYYGYTF. The DNA for the CDR3 is TGTGCCAGCAGCCCAGGGTTGTACTATGGCTACACCTTC.